The rows below give T cell receptor beta chains drawn from one sample of a study of T cell responses to AZD1222 COVID-19 vaccine. Profiling relied on immunoSEQ multiplex PCR, and the TCRdb table lists in-frame clones only, not all of them. Of 90,000 to 110,000 clones listed, roughly 89% were seen once; the top ten hold approximately 45%. Sequences were derived from peripheral blood, sampled 28 days after the second AZD1222 dose. The receptors derive from an adult who received the AZD1222 COVID-19 vaccine. Both conserved end residues are part of each CDR3. A D gene is named only where the DNA matches it firmly. The size field is filled for only some rows; it gives once, few, many or a size class.

size	V	J	D	CDR3	DNA
NA	TRBV4-1	TRBJ1-3	TRBD1	CASSQDRQGMNTIYF	TGCGCCAGCAGCCAAGATCGACAGGGCATGAACACCATATATTTT
NA	TRBV28	TRBJ1-2	NA	CASESGVGYTF	TGTGCCAGCGAATCGGGGGTAGGCTACACCTTC
NA	TRBV19	TRBJ2-1	NA	CASSPRTDHISYNEQFF	TGTGCCAGTAGTCCAAGGACGGATCACATCTCCTACAATGAGCAGTTCTTC
NA	TRBV4-3	TRBJ2-7	TRBD1	CASSQDSGTAYEQYF	TGCGCCAGCAGCCAAGACTCCGGGACAGCCTACGAGCAGTACTTC
NA	TRBV18	TRBJ1-1	NA	CASSRGQNTEAFF	TGTGCCAGCTCACGGGGACAGAACACTGAAGCTTTCTTT
NA	TRBV5-6	TRBJ1-2	NA	CASRGGGYGYTF	TGTGCCAGCAGAGGGGGAGGTTACGGCTACACCTTC
NA	TRBV5-1	TRBJ2-5	TRBD2	CASSFTLAGAETQYF	TGCGCCAGCAGCTTTACACTAGCGGGAGCAGAGACCCAGTACTTC
NA	TRBV28	TRBJ2-1	TRBD2	CASHQAGGWKNEQFF	TGTGCCAGCCACCAAGCGGGAGGGTGGAAGAATGAGCAGTTCTTC
NA	TRBV29-1	TRBJ2-7	NA	CAFRLSGNEQYF	TGCGCTTTTCGACTGTCGGGCAACGAGCAGTACTTC
medium-sized	TRBV15	TRBJ1-2	NA	CATSREVSADGYTF	TGTGCCACCAGCAGAGAGGTCAGTGCGGATGGCTACACCTTC
NA	TRBV30	TRBJ1-1	NA	CAWTAMNTEAFF	TGTGCCTGGACGGCTATGAACACTGAAGCTTTCTTT
NA	TRBV19	TRBJ2-2	TRBD2	CATRSLAGDVGELFF	TGTGCCACCCGATCTCTAGCGGGAGACGTCGGGGAGCTGTTTTTT
NA	TRBV7-2	TRBJ2-3	TRBD2	CASSFSPTSGNPPGQYF	TGTGCCAGCAGCTTTTCTCCGACTAGCGGGAATCCGCCGGGGCAGTATTTT
few	TRBV4-1	TRBJ2-7	TRBD2	CASSPASGSKGREAYEQYF	TGCGCCAGCAGCCCCGCCTCTGGATCGAAGGGGCGGGAGGCGTACGAGCAGTACTTC
NA	TRBV30	TRBJ2-7	TRBD1	CAWSEGTGIRYEQYF	TGTGCCTGGAGTGAAGGGACAGGGATAAGATACGAGCAGTACTTC
NA	TRBV7-9	TRBJ1-5	NA	CASSEQLQPQHF	TGTGCCAGCAGCGAGCAGTTACAGCCCCAGCATTTT
NA	TRBV30	TRBJ2-2	NA	CAWTMNTGELFF	TGTGCCTGGACCATGAACACCGGGGAGCTGTTTTTT
NA	TRBV27	TRBJ1-4	NA	CASRGTTNEKLFF	TGTGCCAGCAGGGGGACAACTAATGAAAAACTGTTTTTT
NA	TRBV7-3	TRBJ2-5	NA	CASSSRHQETQYF	TGTGCCAGCAGCTCGAGACACCAAGAGACCCAGTACTTC
NA	TRBV3-1/TRBV3-2	TRBJ2-3	NA	CASSQGSGLLRTDTQYF	TGTGCCAGCAGCCAAGGGTCTGGCCTTCTACGCACAGATACGCAGTATTTT
once	TRBV10-3	TRBJ2-2	TRBD2	CAISEFKREAGLNTGELFF	TGTGCCATCAGTGAGTTTAAGCGGGAGGCCGGATTAAACACCGGGGAGCTGTTTTTT
NA	TRBV30	TRBJ2-7	TRBD1	CAWSVQVTLRQGTNEQYF	TGTGCCTGGAGTGTACAAGTTACCCTACGACAGGGTACGAACGAGCAGTACTTC
NA	TRBV18	TRBJ1-4	NA	CASSPMAESSEKLFF	TGTGCCAGCTCACCTATGGCTGAGTCAAGTGAAAAACTGTTTTTT
NA	TRBV28	TRBJ2-2	NA	CASSFARDNTGELFF	TGTGCCAGCAGTTTCGCCAGGGACAACACCGGGGAGCTGTTTTTT
NA	TRBV27	TRBJ1-1	NA	CASSSAVQGEAFF	TGTGCCAGCAGTTCAGCAGTGCAGGGGGAAGCTTTCTTT
NA	TRBV9	TRBJ2-7	NA	CASSVAGGVHEQYF	TGTGCCAGCAGCGTAGCGGGTGGGGTCCACGAGCAGTACTTC
NA	TRBV14	TRBJ1-6	TRBD1	CASSQDNRGNSPLHF	TGTGCCAGCAGCCAAGACAACAGGGGCAATTCACCCCTCCACTTT
NA	TRBV27	TRBJ1-6	NA	CASSKPGLTSPLHF	TGTGCCAGCAGTAAACCTGGACTGACTTCACCCCTCCACTTT
few	TRBV20-1	TRBJ2-7	NA	CSAGVVGEQYF	TGCAGTGCCGGAGTGGTCGGCGAGCAGTACTTC
NA	TRBV6-5	TRBJ2-7	TRBD1	CASSNPTGIEQYF	TGTGCCAGCAGTAACCCGACAGGGATCGAGCAGTACTTC
NA	TRBV3-1/TRBV3-2	TRBJ1-1	TRBD1	CASIGTGGAMNTEAFF	TGTGCCAGCATCGGGACAGGGGGAGCCATGAACACTGAAGCTTTCTTT
once	TRBV7-2	TRBJ2-5	NA	CASSLVSETQYF	TGTGCCAGCAGCTTAGTATCGGAGACCCAGTACTTC
NA	TRBV6-2/TRBV6-3	TRBJ2-7	NA	CASSYVRQASYEQYF	TGTGCCAGCAGTTACGTTCGACAGGCCTCCTACGAGCAGTACTTC
once	TRBV15	TRBJ2-3	NA	CATSRGGNPSTDTQYF	TGTGCCACCAGCAGAGGGGGCAACCCTAGCACAGATACGCAGTATTTT
NA	TRBV29-1	TRBJ2-7	TRBD1	CSVEYRGLGEQYF	TGCAGCGTTGAATACAGGGGGCTCGGCGAGCAGTACTTC
NA	TRBV7-2	TRBJ2-4	TRBD1	CASIWTGQGRDIQYF	TGTGCCAGCATATGGACTGGACAGGGTAGGGACATTCAGTACTTC
NA	TRBV30	TRBJ2-7	NA	CAWRVGRGVDRQYF	TGTGCCTGGAGGGTTGGCAGGGGCGTAGATAGGCAGTACTTC
NA	TRBV7-2	TRBJ2-5	NA	CASSPTRLQETQYF	TGTGCCAGCAGCCCTACTAGACTCCAAGAGACCCAGTACTTC
few	TRBV28	TRBJ2-2	NA	CASSPDTGELFF	TGTGCCAGCAGTCCCGACACCGGGGAGCTGTTTTTT
NA	TRBV3-1/TRBV3-2	TRBJ2-2	NA	CASSSREAENTGELFF	TGTGCCAGCAGCTCCCGTGAAGCGGAGAACACCGGGGAGCTGTTTTTT
NA	TRBV7-6	TRBJ2-7	NA	CASSLEVPGTGSYEQYF	TGTGCCAGCAGCTTAGAGGTCCCAGGGACGGGGTCCTACGAGCAGTACTTC